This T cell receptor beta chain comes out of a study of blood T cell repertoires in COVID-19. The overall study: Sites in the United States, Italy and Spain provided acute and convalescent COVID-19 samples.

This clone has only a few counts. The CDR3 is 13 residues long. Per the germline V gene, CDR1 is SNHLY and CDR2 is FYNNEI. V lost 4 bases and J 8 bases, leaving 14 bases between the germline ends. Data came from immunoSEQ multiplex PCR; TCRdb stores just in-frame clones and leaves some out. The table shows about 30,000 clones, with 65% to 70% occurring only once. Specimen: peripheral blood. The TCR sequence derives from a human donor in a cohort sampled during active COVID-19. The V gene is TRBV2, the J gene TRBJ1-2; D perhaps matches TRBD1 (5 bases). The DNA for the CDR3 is TGTGCCAGCAGTGGACAGTCCCCGGGCGGCTACACCTTC. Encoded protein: CASSGQSPGGYTF.